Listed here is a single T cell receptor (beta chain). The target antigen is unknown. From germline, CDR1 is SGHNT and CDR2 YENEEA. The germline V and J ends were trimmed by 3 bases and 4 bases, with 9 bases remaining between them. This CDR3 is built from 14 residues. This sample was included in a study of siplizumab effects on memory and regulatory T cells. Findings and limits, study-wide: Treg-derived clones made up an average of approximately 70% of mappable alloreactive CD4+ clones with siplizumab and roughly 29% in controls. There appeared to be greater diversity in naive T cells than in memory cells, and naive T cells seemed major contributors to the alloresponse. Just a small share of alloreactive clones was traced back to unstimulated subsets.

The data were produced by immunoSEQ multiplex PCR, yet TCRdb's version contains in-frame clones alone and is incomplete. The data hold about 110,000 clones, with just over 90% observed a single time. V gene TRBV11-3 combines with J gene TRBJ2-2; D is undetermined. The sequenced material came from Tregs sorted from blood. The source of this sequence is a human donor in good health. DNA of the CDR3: TGTGCCAGCAGCTTGTTTTCCAGCACCGGGGAGCTGTTTTTT. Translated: CASSLFSSTGELFF.